Listed here is a single T cell receptor (beta chain). Measured with immunoSEQ multiplex PCR; TCRdb has only the in-frame clones, and not every one. The sample shows roughly 700,000 clones, 90% of them seen only once. This record comes from a study of shared clonotypes between healthy human individuals. This CDR3 has 13 amino acids. CDR1 is MNHEY and CDR2 is SVGAGI in the germline V gene. Trimming removed 2 bases from V and 4 bases from J, with 9 bases in between. This TCR came from a man aged 18 to 30 in good health. Some clones in this sample may be carry-over from other donors' samples. This chain connects TRBV6-5 to TRBJ2-7; D gene ambiguous. The material sequenced was memory CD8+ T cells from PBMCs. Subset described: CD45RO+ cells pooled with CCR7-negative TemRA cells. The CDR3 region is CASSYRDQYEQYF. As DNA, the CDR3 is TGTGCCAGCAGTTACCGCGACCAATACGAGCAGTACTTC.